The clone carrying this T cell receptor (beta chain) has only a few counts. This record comes from a study of identical twins. Template switching supplied a universal primer site; unique molecular identifiers were carried on the cDNA. TCRdb analysed the 5' RACE reads with MiXCR anew, one entry per CDR3 protein. The sample carries a few hundred thousand distinct CDR3 sequences, 6.5% to 9.5% recorded once. Trimming left V 2 bases short and J 6 bases short, with 8 bases between. This CDR3 comprises 13 residues. Germline assignment: CDR1 SNHLY and CDR2 FYNNEI. The same data also contributed to another study, on yellow fever vaccine responses in identical twins.

The chain employs TRBV2 and TRBJ2-4; D is perhaps TRBD1 (6 bases). The clonotype comes from a woman between 18 and 29 years old in good health. The sample comprised memory (CD45RO+) T cells sorted from blood. The DNA for the CDR3 is TGTGCCAGCAGTGAACAGGGGCGAAACATTCAGTACTTC. This encodes CASSEQGRNIQYF.